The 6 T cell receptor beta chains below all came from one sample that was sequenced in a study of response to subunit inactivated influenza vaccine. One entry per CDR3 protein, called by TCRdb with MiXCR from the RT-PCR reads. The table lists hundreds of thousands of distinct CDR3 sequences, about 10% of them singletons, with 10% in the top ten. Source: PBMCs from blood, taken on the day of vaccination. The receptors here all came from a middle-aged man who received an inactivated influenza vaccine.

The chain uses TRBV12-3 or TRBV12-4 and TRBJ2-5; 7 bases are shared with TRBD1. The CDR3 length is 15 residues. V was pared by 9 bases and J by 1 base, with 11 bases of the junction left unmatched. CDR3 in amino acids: CASKDGTELQETQYF. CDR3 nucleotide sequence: TGTGCCAGTAAAGATGGGACAGAACTCCAAGAGACCCAGTACTTC.

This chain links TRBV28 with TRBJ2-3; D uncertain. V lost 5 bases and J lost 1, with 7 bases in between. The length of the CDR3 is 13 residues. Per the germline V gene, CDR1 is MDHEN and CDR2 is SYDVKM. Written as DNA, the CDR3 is TGTGCCAGCAGTGTTTTCGGCACAGATACGCAGTATTTT. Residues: CASSVFGTDTQYF.

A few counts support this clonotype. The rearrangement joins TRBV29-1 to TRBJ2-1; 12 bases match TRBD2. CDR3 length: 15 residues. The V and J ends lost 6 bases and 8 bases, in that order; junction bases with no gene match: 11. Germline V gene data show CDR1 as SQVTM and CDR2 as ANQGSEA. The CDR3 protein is CSVSPSGRADYEQFF. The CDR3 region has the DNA TGCAGCGTATCACCTAGCGGGAGGGCCGATTATGAGCAGTTCTTC.

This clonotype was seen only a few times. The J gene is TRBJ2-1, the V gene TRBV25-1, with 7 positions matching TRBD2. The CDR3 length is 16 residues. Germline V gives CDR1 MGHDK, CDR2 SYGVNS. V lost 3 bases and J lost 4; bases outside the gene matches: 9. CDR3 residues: CASSEAQRGPYNEQFF. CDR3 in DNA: TGTGCCAGCAGTGAGGCCCAGCGGGGACCTTACAATGAGCAGTTCTTC.

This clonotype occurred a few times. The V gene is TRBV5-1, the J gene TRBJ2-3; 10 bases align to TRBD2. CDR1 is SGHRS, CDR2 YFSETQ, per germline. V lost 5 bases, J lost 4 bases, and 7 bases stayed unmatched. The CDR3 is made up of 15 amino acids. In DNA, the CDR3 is TGCGCCAGCAGTTGGAGCGGGAGGGCCCCAGATACGCAGTATTTT. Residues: CASSWSGRAPDTQYF.

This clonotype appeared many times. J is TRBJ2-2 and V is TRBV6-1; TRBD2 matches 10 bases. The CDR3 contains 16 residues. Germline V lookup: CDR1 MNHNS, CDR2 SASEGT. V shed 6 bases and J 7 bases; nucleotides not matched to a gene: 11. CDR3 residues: CASSLVLAGVDGELFF. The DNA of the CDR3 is TGTGCCAGCAGCCTAGTCCTAGCGGGAGTGGACGGGGAGCTGTTTTTT.